Following are 15 T cell receptor beta chains from one sample sequenced in a study of blood T cell repertoires in COVID-19. Generated by immunoSEQ multiplex PCR, the TCRdb table keeps only in-frame clones and is missing some. The sample shows more than 200,000 clones, roughly 91% of them seen only once. What was sequenced was PBMCs or T cells enriched from blood (not recorded which). The receptors originated from a woman in her 30s with acute COVID-19.

This clone has more than one count but fewer than ten. The rearrangement uses TRBV9 and TRBJ1-4; D unclear. V was trimmed by 0 bases and J by 7 bases, leaving 13 bases between them. CDR1 SGDLS and CDR2 YYNGEE come from the germline V gene. The CDR3 spans 15 residues. CDR3: CASSVDPGLSEKLFF. The CDR3 DNA follows: TGTGCCAGCAGCGTAGATCCAGGTTTAAGTGAAAAACTGTTTTTT.

The V gene is TRBV28, the J gene TRBJ1-6; TRBD1 aligns across 7 bases. Germline CDR1 MDHEN, CDR2 SYDVKM. The CDR3 totals 16 residues. J lost 0 bases, V lost 11 bases, and 10 bases had no gene match. The CDR3 spells CAAHRGVFSYNSPLHF. In nucleotides, the CDR3 is TGTGCCGCCCACAGGGGAGTTTTCTCCTATAATTCACCCCTCCACTTT.

The genes are TRBV7-9 and TRBJ1-2; the match to TRBD1 covers 11 bases. Germline loops: CDR1 SEHNR, CDR2 FQNEAQ (reference sequence). The CDR3 has 16 residues. Trimming removed 5 bases from V and 1 base from J; junction bases left unmatched: 6. CDR3 loop: CASSPSGQGVNYGYTF. The DNA for the CDR3 is TGTGCCAGCAGCCCCTCGGGACAGGGGGTTAACTATGGCTACACCTTC. Full variable domain (outside the CDR3, taken from reference TRBV7-9 and TRBJ1-2): DTGVSQNPRHKITKRGQNVTFRCDPISEHNRLYWYRQTLGQGPEFLTYFQNEAQLEKSRLLSDRFSAERPKGSFSTLEIQRTEQGDSAMYLCASSPSGQGVNYGYTFGSGTRLTVV.

The chain employs TRBV28 and TRBJ2-1; 9 bases are a match to TRBD2. The V gene end was trimmed by 5 bases and the J gene end by 7 bases; junction bases not matched to a gene: 9. The germline CDR1 and CDR2 sequences are MDHEN and SYDVKM. The CDR3 totals 15 residues. CDR3 region: CASSTNAGGENEQFF. In nucleotides, the CDR3 is TGTGCCAGCAGTACTAACGCGGGGGGGGAGAATGAGCAGTTCTTC. Filled out from reference TRBV28 and TRBJ2-1, the complete variable domain reads DVKVTQSSRYLVKRTGEKVFLECVQDMDHENMFWYRQDPGLGLRLIYFSYDVKMKEKGDIPEGYSVSREKKERFSLILESASTNQTSMYLCASSTNAGGENEQFFGPGTRLTVL.

The rearrangement joins TRBV10-1 to TRBJ1-4, with unresolved D. The CDR3 is 14 amino acids. Trimming left V 3 bases short and J 8 bases short, with 13 bases between. In germline, CDR1 is WNHNN, CDR2 SYGVQD (reference sequence). The CDR3, as DNA: TGCGCCAGCAGTGACGGAGCCCTTAAGGAAAAACTGTTTTTT. Translating gives CASSDGALKEKLFF.

V is TRBV15 and J is TRBJ1-3; 7 nucleotides align to TRBD1. Germline V CDR1 and CDR2: LNHNV, YYDKDF (reference sequence). V was clipped by 5 bases and J by 2 bases; unmatched bases: 6. This CDR3 has 15 amino acids. The CDR3 is CATSVDRDPGNTIYF. The DNA for the CDR3 is TGTGCCACCAGCGTCGACAGGGATCCTGGAAACACCATATATTTT.

This clone was detected a few times. The chain uses TRBV3-1 (or the pseudogene TRBV3-2) and TRBJ1-1; possibly TRBD1 for D (5 bases). The CDR3 covers 14 residues. Germline values: CDR1 LGHDT, CDR2 YNNKEL (reference sequence). V was trimmed by 1 base and J by 3 bases, leaving 9 bases between them. The CDR3 region has the DNA TGTGCCAGCAGCCAAGGAACAGGCTACACTGAAGCTTTCTTT. Amino acids: CASSQGTGYTEAFF.

The gene calls are TRBV30 and TRBJ2-3; D unclear. The CDR3 sequence is 15 residues long. Germline V CDR1 and CDR2: GTSNPN, SVGIG (reference sequence). Between the trimmed V and J ends, which lost 4 bases and 0 bases, there was a span of 14 bases. The chain's CDR3 is CAWISSWPSTDTQYF. For the CDR3, the DNA is TGTGCCTGGATCTCCTCCTGGCCAAGCACAGATACGCAGTATTTT. Full variable domain (rest looked up from reference TRBV30 and TRBJ2-3): SQTIHQWPATLVQPVGSPLSLECTVEGTSNPNLYWYRQAAGRGLQLLFYSVGIGQISSEVPQNLSASRPQDRQFILSSKKLLLSDSGFYLCAWISSWPSTDTQYFGPGTRLTVL.

The chain is built from TRBV5-1 and TRBJ2-7; a weak D match, TRBD1 (6 bases). Trimming shortened V by 0 bases and J by 0 bases, and 13 bases separated the two germline ends. Looked up from germline, CDR1 is SGHRS and CDR2 is YFSETQ. The CDR3 length is 16 residues. CDR3 coding DNA: TGCGCCAGCAGCTTGGCCCCGACAGGTAGCTCCTACGAGCAGTACTTC. Protein sequence: CASSLAPTGSSYEQYF.

The CDR3, as DNA: TGTGCCAGCAGTGAACGGGGACCCCCCCCGGGAGGCACTGAAGCTTTCTTT. This encodes CASSERGPPPGGTEAFF. This chain uses TRBV25-1 with TRBJ1-1; the D gene is possibly TRBD1 (5 bases). Germline CDR1 and CDR2: MGHDK and SYGVNS. Trimming cost V 2 bases and J 4 bases, with 20 bases left between them. CDR3 length equals 17 residues.

This clone was counted once. J is TRBJ2-3 and V is TRBV2, with D tentatively TRBD1 (6 bases). Trimming shortened V by 7 bases and J by 0 bases, and 14 bases separated the two germline ends. Germline values: CDR1 SNHLY, CDR2 FYNNEI. The CDR3 has 15 amino acids. CDR3 sequence: CASMSLGASTDTQYF. Here the CDR3 DNA reads TGTGCCAGCATGAGTTTGGGGGCAAGCACAGATACGCAGTATTTT.

The chain uses TRBV19 and TRBJ2-1; D possibly corresponds to TRBD1 (5 bases). The length of the CDR3 is 15 residues. Trimming removed 3 bases at V and 6 bases at J, with 15 bases between. Germline CDR1 LNHDA, CDR2 SQIVND (reference sequence). The CDR3 protein is CASSIVSQGFNEQFF. CDR3 coding DNA: TGTGCCAGTAGTATCGTCTCGCAGGGTTTCAATGAGCAGTTCTTC.

Regarding this clone: This sample also contains other DNA sequences that code for the same CDR3. This chain connects TRBV2 to TRBJ2-6, with a possible D match to TRBD2 (5 bases). The CDR3 totals 14 residues. V lost 4 bases and J lost 1, with 5 bases in between. The germline CDR1 and CDR2 sequences are SNHLY and FYNNEI. The chain's CDR3 is CASSGGSGANVLTF. CDR3 nucleotides: TGTGCCAGCAGTGGCGGGTCTGGGGCCAACGTCCTGACTTTC.

This clone occurred once. The chain couples TRBV19 to TRBJ2-1, with TRBD1 matching over 12 bases. Germline V gives CDR1 LNHDA, CDR2 SQIVND (reference sequence). V lost 7 bases to trimming and J lost 9 bases; unmatched junction nucleotides: 10. The CDR3 has 15 amino acids. This chain's CDR3 is CASTIGDRGRSEQFF. CDR3 nucleotide sequence: TGTGCCAGTACCATAGGGGACAGGGGGCGGAGTGAGCAGTTCTTC.

The chain employs TRBV3-1 (or the pseudogene TRBV3-2) and TRBJ1-2; TRBD1 aligns across 7 bases. The CDR3 length is 14 residues. CDR1 is LGHDT, CDR2 YNNKEL, per germline (reference sequence). V shed 2 bases, J shed 6 bases, and the junction held 6 bases outside the gene matches. CDR3 residues: CASSQMRGGDGYTF. For the CDR3, the DNA is TGTGCCAGCAGCCAAATGAGAGGGGGCGATGGCTACACCTTC.